The 29 T cell receptor beta chains reported below all come from one sample, sequenced in a study of T cells in Graves' hyperthyroidism and ophthalmopathy (dated by TCRdb to between 2019 and 2020). Library creation used multiplex PCR. TCRdb lists the instrument as Illumina HiSeq 2000. TCR beta CDR3 regions were amplified from RNA transcripts. For the first round of RT-PCR on the TCR CDR3, the HTBI primer set was used together with the Qiagen OneStep RT-PCR kit. In TCRdb, the public reads were trimmed at Q25 with fastp and aligned with MiXCR, with productive beta chains retained. Rows merge per CDR3 protein into single entries with the most common DNA and genes. This sample holds about 840,000 distinct CDR3 sequences; over 35% were observed only once. The top ten constitute 8.9% of the sample. Sequenced sample: blood. Source of these receptors: a man between 18 and 29 years old with Graves' hyperthyroidism.

At least ten counts were recorded for this clonotype. The chain recombines TRBV20-1 with TRBJ1-5; perhaps TRBD1 as D (6 bases). Trimming left V 6 bases short and J 6 bases short, with 18 bases between. The CDR3 is 14 residues long. Germline V gene lookup returns CDR1 DFQATT and CDR2 SNEGSKA (reference sequence). The CDR3 sequence is CSARQDRGSQPQHF. The CDR3 coding sequence is TGCAGTGCCCGACAGGATAGGGGGAGTCAGCCCCAGCATTTT.

The chain couples TRBV6-5 to TRBJ1-1, with TRBD1 matching 7 bases. There are 16 residues in the CDR3. Germline CDR1 is MNHEY and CDR2 is SVGAGI. V lost 2 bases to trimming and J lost 3 bases; unmatched junction nucleotides: 9. CDR3 nucleotide sequence: TGTGCCAGCAGTTACGGTAGGGGGCCAGGCTACACTGAAGCTTTCTTT. Amino acid sequence: CASSYGRGPGYTEAFF.

A word on this clonotype: A read error is possible here, since a much larger clone lies one base away. The CDR3 region has the DNA TGCAGCGTCAGAGGACAGGGAGAGACCCAGTACTTC. Amino acid sequence: CSVRGQGETQYF. V and J are TRBV29-1 and TRBJ2-5; 8 positions agree with TRBD1. The CDR3 length is 12 residues. The junction had 4 bases not matched to a gene; V was cut back by 6 bases and J by 4 bases. CDR1 SQVTM and CDR2 ANQGSEA come from the germline V gene.

This clonotype occurred a few times. The CDR3 DNA is TGCGCCAGCAAACAGGGAGGAGGATATGGCTACACCTTC. Residues: CASKQGGGYGYTF. The genes are TRBV5-1 and TRBJ1-2; TRBD1 is a possible D gene (6 bases). V lost 6 bases, J lost 5 bases, and 14 bases lay in between. The CDR3 is 13 residues long. The germline gives CDR1 SGHRS, CDR2 YFSETQ.

In this sample, this clonotype turned up many times. The chain couples TRBV2 to TRBJ2-7; maybe TRBD1 (5 bases). Germline values: CDR1 SNHLY, CDR2 FYNNEI. This CDR3 has 13 amino acids. V was shortened by 3 bases and J by 1 base, with 7 bases between the two germline ends. Here the CDR3 DNA reads TGTGCCAGCAGTGATGACAGTTCCTACGAGCAGTACTTC. Its protein product is CASSDDSSYEQYF.

The rearrangement joins TRBV25-1 to TRBJ2-7, with D hard to call. The germline CDR1 and CDR2 sequences are MGHDK and SYGVNS. CDR3 length equals 15 residues. The ends were cut back, 5 bases at V and 6 bases at J, with 20 bases in the middle. CDR3 sequence (DNA): TGTGCCAGCAGTTTAGATTTAGGGCAACTGAGCGAGCAGTACTTC. This translates into CASSLDLGQLSEQYF.

There are many counts of this clonotype. The V gene is TRBV7-9, the J gene TRBJ2-5; 9 bases are a match to TRBD2. Germline V gene sequence: CDR1 SEHNR, CDR2 FQNEAQ (reference sequence). The V segment lost 7 bases and the J segment 5 bases; nucleotides outside the gene matches: 14. The length of the CDR3 is 16 residues. CDR3 sequence: CASTDQGSGRLETQYF. CDR3 DNA: TGTGCCAGCACCGACCAAGGGAGCGGGAGGTTGGAGACCCAGTACTTC.

This clonotype was seen a handful of times. This chain links TRBV4-1 with TRBJ1-1, with D maybe TRBD1 (5 bases). The V gene's germline CDR1 is MGHRA and CDR2 YSYEKL. Trimming stripped 1 base from V and 4 bases from J, with 10 bases between. The CDR3 runs to 14 residues. The CDR3 is CASSQGGAGTEAFF. CDR3 nucleotide sequence: TGCGCCAGCAGCCAAGGTGGGGCGGGCACTGAAGCTTTCTTT.

The chain carries TRBV5-4 and TRBJ1-6; no clear D gene. V lost 0 bases and J 8 bases, leaving 9 bases between the germline ends. The CDR3 sequence is 14 residues long. Germline CDR1 reads SGHNT; CDR2 reads YYREEE (reference sequence). CDR3 nucleotides: TGTGCCAGCAGCTTGGACAGCTCCTATTCACCCCTCCACTTT. This codes for CASSLDSSYSPLHF.

For this clonotype: One end of the junction does not line up with germline, which may come from a read error. This chain links TRBV10-3 with TRBJ2-6; D is possibly TRBD2 (6 bases). From germline, CDR1 is ENHRY and CDR2 SYGVKD. CDR3 size: 19 residues. CDR3 in amino acids: CASSNSPTWRGSGANVLTF. The CDR3 region has the DNA TGTGCCAGCAGTAACTCACCGACATGGAGGGGCTCTGGGGCCAACGTCCTGACTTTC.

This clonotype was counted at least ten times. This chain joins TRBV5-1 and TRBJ2-7; possible D gene TRBD2, 5 bases. V lost 7 bases, J lost 5 bases, and 10 bases lay in between. This CDR3 region has 11 residues. Germline V gene data show CDR1 as SGHRS and CDR2 as YFSETQ. The CDR3 DNA is TGCGCCAGCGCGACCGGGGACGAGCAGTACTTC. The encoded protein is CASATGDEQYF.

The chain uses TRBV20-1 and TRBJ1-4; D is uncertain. Deletions cut 3 bases from V and 8 bases from J, with 13 bases between. Germline CDR1 reads DFQATT; CDR2 reads SNEGSKA (reference sequence). This CDR3 is built from 13 residues. The CDR3 protein is CSASGFGSEKLFF. The DNA for the CDR3 is TGCAGTGCTAGCGGCTTCGGGAGCGAAAAACTGTTTTTT.

This chain connects TRBV7-9 to TRBJ2-5; 9 bases agree with TRBD2. The junction had 3 bases not matched to a gene; V was cut back by 5 bases and J by 8 bases. The CDR3 is 12 amino acids. Germline assignment: CDR1 SEHNR and CDR2 FQNEAQ (reference sequence). The CDR3 here is CASSPSGTTQYF. CDR3 bases: TGTGCCAGCAGCCCTAGCGGGACAACCCAGTACTTC.

This clonotype was counted many times. The chain couples TRBV29-1 to TRBJ1-1, with D possibly TRBD1 on 6 matching bases. Germline assignment: CDR1 SQVTM and CDR2 ANQGSEA. This CDR3 has 10 residues. The V end lost 7 bases, the J end lost 10 bases, and 13 bases lay between the germline ends. Here the CDR3 DNA reads TGCAGCGGATACAGGGACGGAGCTTTCTTT. It encodes CSGYRDGAFF. Full variable domain (rest looked up from reference TRBV29-1 and TRBJ1-1): SAVISQKPSRDICQRGTSLTIQCQVDSQVTMMFWYRQQPGQSLTLIATANQGSEATYESGFVIDKFPISRPNLTFSTLTVSNMSPEDSSIYLCSGYRDGAFFGQGTRLTVV.

This clonotype showed up many times. The rearrangement links TRBV7-8 to TRBJ2-7, with 10 nucleotides matching TRBD2. CDR3 size: 15 residues. V trimming: 5 bases; J trimming: 0 bases; junction bases outside the gene matches: 4. In germline, CDR1 is SGHVS, CDR2 FQNEAQ. CDR3 nucleotides: TGTGCCAGCAGCCTTAGCGGGAGGAGCTCCTACGAGCAGTACTTC. Its translation is CASSLSGRSSYEQYF.

In DNA form, the CDR3 reads TGCGCCAGCAGATCGGACGGAGAGACCCAGTACTTC. Protein: CASRSDGETQYF. This chain links TRBV5-1 with TRBJ2-5; D is undetermined. Germline CDR1 reads SGHRS; CDR2 reads YFSETQ. V gave up 5 bases and J gave up 4 bases, with 9 bases separating them. This CDR3 spans 12 amino acids.

This clonotype has only one observation. This may come from a read error, since a much larger clone is one base off. The chain has TRBV29-1 and TRBJ1-1; weak D call: TRBD1 (5 bases). The CDR3 consists of 11 residues. Germline values: CDR1 SQVTM, CDR2 ANQGSEA. Trimming shortened V by 7 bases and J by 3 bases, and 9 bases separated the two germline ends. CDR3 amino acids: CSAWGYTEAFF. CDR3 DNA: TGCAGCGCTTGGGGGTACACTGAAGCTTTCTTT.

The rearrangement links TRBV10-3 to TRBJ2-3; TRBD1 or TRBD2 may be the D gene (5 bases each). Looked up from germline, CDR1 is ENHRY and CDR2 is SYGVKD. V lost 2 bases to trimming and J lost 4 bases, with 7 bases between them. The CDR3 consists of 13 residues. The CDR3 reads CAISERDPDTQYF. The CDR3 DNA reads as TGTGCCATCAGTGAGCGGGACCCAGATACGCAGTATTTT.

This chain's CDR3 is CASSESRDNSPLHF. CDR3 nucleotide sequence: TGTGCCAGCAGTGAATCCAGGGATAATTCACCCCTCCACTTT. V usage is TRBV25-1 and J usage is TRBJ1-6; possibly TRBD1 for D (5 bases). The CDR3 sequence is 14 residues long. Per the germline V gene, CDR1 is MGHDK and CDR2 is SYGVNS. V was clipped by 1 base and J by 5 bases, with 6 bases between them. Combining the CDR3 with reference TRBV25-1 and TRBJ1-6 gives the whole variable domain EADIYQTPRYLVIGTGKKITLECSQTMGHDKMYWYQQDPGMELHLIHYSYGVNSTEKGDLSSESTVSRIRTEHFPLTLESARPSHTSQYLCASSESRDNSPLHFGNGTRLTVT.

This chain links TRBV7-9 with TRBJ2-2; D tentatively fits TRBD1 or TRBD2 (5 bases each). Germline V gene data show CDR1 as SEHNR and CDR2 as FQNEAQ (reference sequence). Deletions cut 5 bases from V and 8 bases from J, with 18 bases between. There are 15 residues in the CDR3. CDR3 in DNA: TGTGCCAGCAGCGGGGACGGACGGGCAGAAGGGGAGCTGTTTTTT. Translated: CASSGDGRAEGELFF.

In regard to this clonotype: Being one base from a much bigger clone, this may be a read error. The gene calls are TRBV14 and TRBJ2-5; tentatively, D is TRBD1 (6 bases). Per germline, CDR1 SGHDN and CDR2 FVKESK. The CDR3 is made up of 14 amino acids. V was shortened by 7 bases and J by 3 bases, with 15 bases between the two germline ends. The CDR3 coding sequence is TGTGCCAGCAACCATTGGGCAGGGGAAGAGACCCAGTACTTC. Translated, it gives CASNHWAGEETQYF.

The rearrangement uses TRBV20-1 and TRBJ2-7, with TRBD1 matching over 7 bases. Germline assignment: CDR1 DFQATT and CDR2 SNEGSKA (reference sequence). This CDR3 has 13 amino acids. The junction had 10 bases not matched to a gene; V was cut back by 5 bases and J by 6 bases. The DNA for the CDR3 is TGCAGTGCTGGGACCGGGGCAGGGGGCGAGCAGTACTTC. It translates to CSAGTGAGGEQYF.

This clonotype was counted ten times or more. This chain connects TRBV7-9 to TRBJ2-7; D is tentatively TRBD1 or TRBD2 (5 bases each). The CDR3 runs to 14 residues. CDR1 is SEHNR, CDR2 FQNEAQ, per germline (reference sequence). The V end was cut by 4 bases, the J end by 2 bases, with 12 bases between. The CDR3 spells CASSSYLGAYEQYF. The CDR3 nucleotides are TGTGCCAGCAGCTCCTACCTGGGGGCCTACGAGCAGTACTTC.

As concerns this clonotype: The junction departs from the called germline gene at one end, perhaps through a read error. This chain joins TRBV7-9 and TRBJ2-7; TRBD1 might be the D (5 bases). Per the germline V gene, CDR1 is SEHNR and CDR2 is FQNEAQ (reference sequence). The CDR3 runs 14 residues. CDR3 region: CASSQWQGPYEQYF. In DNA, the CDR3 is TGCGCCAGCAGCCAATGGCAGGGTCCCTACGAGCAGTACTTC.

V gene TRBV12-5 combines with J gene TRBJ1-1; the D is unclear. CDR3 length: 11 residues. Trimming cost V 6 bases and J 10 bases, with 12 bases left between them. Germline V gene sequence: CDR1 LGHNT, CDR2 FRNRAP. The CDR3 sequence is CASGTVFPAFF. The CDR3 bases are TGTGCTAGTGGCACGGTCTTTCCAGCTTTCTTT.

In this sample, this clonotype turned up once. The chain links TRBV19 to TRBJ2-7; D may be TRBD1 (6 bases). CDR1 and CDR2 (germline): LNHDA, SQIVND (reference sequence). The CDR3 extends over 14 amino acids. V shed 6 bases and J shed 1 base, with 13 bases lying between them. The CDR3 DNA reads TGTGCCAGTAGAGGAACAGGGAAATCCTACGAGCAGTACTTC. Its translation: CASRGTGKSYEQYF.

Comments on this clonotype: The junction does not match germline at one end; this may be a read error. The chain recombines TRBV11-1 with TRBJ2-6; TRBD1 is a possible D gene (6 bases). This CDR3 is 16 amino acids long. The germline V gene has CDR1 SGHAT and CDR2 FQDESV (reference sequence). The CDR3 DNA reads as TGTGCCAGCAGCTTAGCCGGGACACGGCGGCCCTGGACTGAAGCTTTC. The encoded protein is CASSLAGTRRPWTEAF.

This clonotype is a singleton in its sample. The chain carries TRBV5-1 and TRBJ1-2, with TRBD1 as a possible D gene (5 bases). This CDR3 is built from 13 residues. Per germline, CDR1 SGHRS and CDR2 YFSETQ. V gave up 6 bases and J gave up 3 bases, with 12 bases separating them. The CDR3 DNA is TGCGCCAGCACCCGGGACGGAGACTATGGCTACACCTTC. Protein: CASTRDGDYGYTF.

This clonotype was counted many times. The chain carries TRBV10-3 and TRBJ1-1, with 9 bases fitting TRBD1. This CDR3 is built from 13 residues. Germline trimming cut 6 bases from V and 11 bases from J; bases unmatched to any gene: 10. Germline CDR1 and CDR2: ENHRY and SYGVKD. This chain's CDR3 is CAIRPPRTGDAFF. Here the CDR3 DNA reads TGTGCCATCAGACCCCCCAGGACAGGGGACGCTTTCTTT.